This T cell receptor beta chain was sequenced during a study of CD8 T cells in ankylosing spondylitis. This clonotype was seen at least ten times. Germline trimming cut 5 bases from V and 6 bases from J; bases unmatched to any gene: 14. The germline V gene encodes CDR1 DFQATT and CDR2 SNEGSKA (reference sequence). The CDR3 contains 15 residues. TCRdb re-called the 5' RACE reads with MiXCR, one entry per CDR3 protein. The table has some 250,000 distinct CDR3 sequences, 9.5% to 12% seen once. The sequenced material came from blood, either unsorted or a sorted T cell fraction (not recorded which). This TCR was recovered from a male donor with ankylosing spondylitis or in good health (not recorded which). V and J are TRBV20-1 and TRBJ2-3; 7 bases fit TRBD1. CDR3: CSAAVGGNLGDTQYF. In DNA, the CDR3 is TGCAGTGCTGCGGTAGGGGGCAACTTAGGGGATACGCAGTATTTT.